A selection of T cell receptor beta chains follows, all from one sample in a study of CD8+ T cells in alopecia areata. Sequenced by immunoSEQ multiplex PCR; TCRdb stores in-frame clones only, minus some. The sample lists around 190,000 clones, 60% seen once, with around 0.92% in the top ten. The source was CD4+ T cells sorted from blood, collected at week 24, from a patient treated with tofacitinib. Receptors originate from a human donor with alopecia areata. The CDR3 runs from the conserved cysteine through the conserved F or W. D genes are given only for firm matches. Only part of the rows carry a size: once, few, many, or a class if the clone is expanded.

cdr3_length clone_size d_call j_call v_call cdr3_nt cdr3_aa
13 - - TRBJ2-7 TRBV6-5 TGTGCCAGCAGTCAAGGGACGGCGGGTGAGCAGTACTTC CASSQGTAGEQYF
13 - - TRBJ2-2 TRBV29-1 TGCAGCGTTGATTTCACAAACACCGGGGAGCTGTTTTTT CSVDFTNTGELFF
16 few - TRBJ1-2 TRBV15 TGTGCCACCAGCAGAGATGGGGTCAGGGGTACACATGGCTACACCTTC CATSRDGVRGTHGYTF
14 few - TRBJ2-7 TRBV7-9 TGTGCCAGCAGCTTAGAGACAGACCTCTACGAGCAGTACTTC CASSLETDLYEQYF
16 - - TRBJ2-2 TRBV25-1 TGTGCCAGCAGTGAACAACTCGGGAGTTCGTCCGGGGAGCTGTTTTTT CASSEQLGSSSGELFF
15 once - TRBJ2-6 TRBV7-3 TGTGCCAGCAGCTTAGAAGCTTCTGGGGCCAACGTCCTGACTTTC CASSLEASGANVLTF
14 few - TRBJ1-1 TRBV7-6 TGTGCCAGCAGCTTAAGGGACACCAACACTGAAGCTTTCTTT CASSLRDTNTEAFF
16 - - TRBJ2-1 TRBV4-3 TGCGCCAGCAGCCAAGAGACACTGGCGGGGAGCAATGAGCAGTTCTTC CASSQETLAGSNEQFF
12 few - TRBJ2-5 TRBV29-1 TGCAGCGTTCAACCTGGCCCGGGGACCCAGTACTTC CSVQPGPGTQYF
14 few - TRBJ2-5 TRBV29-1 TGCAGCGTCCACGATCTGAAGAGTCAAGAGACCCAGTACTTC CSVHDLKSQETQYF
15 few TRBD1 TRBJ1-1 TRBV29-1 TGCAGCGCGTTGTCGCGGGACAGGGGTTGGACTGAAGCTTTCTTT CSALSRDRGWTEAFF
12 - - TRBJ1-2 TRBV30 TGTGCCTGGAGTTCAGTCAACTATGGCTACACCTTC CAWSSVNYGYTF
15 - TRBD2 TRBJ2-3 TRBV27 TGTGCCAGCAGCTCAGGACTAGCGGGGGCAGATACGCAGTATTTT CASSSGLAGADTQYF